This T cell receptor beta chain was profiled in a study of CD8 T cells in Susac syndrome. Study findings and constraints: Individuals included in the TCR sequencing and HLA analysis were acknowledged by the study to be relatively few in number.

This CDR3 spans 14 amino acids. Germline assignment: CDR1 SEHNR and CDR2 FQNEAQ (reference sequence). Trimming cost V 1 base and J 0 bases, with 6 bases left between them. As controls, healthy donors matched for age and sex were used. Turning to this clonotype: Its antigen remains unknown.

With random hexamers, reverse transcription was performed on roughly 0.5 to 1 ug of RNA. A single record per CDR3 protein comes from TCRdb applying MiXCR to the immunoSEQ multiplex PCR reads. The data show more than 65,000 distinct CDR3 sequences, over 90% seen once. The sequencing input was CD8+ T cells from PBMCs. The receptor comes from a human donor in good health. This sequence joins TRBV7-9 and TRBJ2-5; the D is unclear. The CDR3 loop reads CASSLVSHQETQYF. CDR3 DNA: TGTGCCAGCAGCTTAGTATCCCACCAAGAGACCCAGTACTTC.